These 3 T cell receptor beta chains were sequenced from one sample in a study of regulatory T cells in long-lasting Graves disease. Time point here: newly diagnosed GD, antithyroid drugs for less than 3 months. PBMC RNA served as the TCR library source. Arm-PCR of CDR3 regions and iRepertoire HTBI primers were used to build TCR beta libraries. TCRdb reprocessed the multiplex PCR reads via MiXCR and lists one record per CDR3 protein. The sample yields around 320,000 distinct CDR3 sequences, 16% seen once. The same data also contributed to another study, on T cells in Graves' hyperthyroidism and ophthalmopathy.

Sequencing was performed on peripheral blood mononuclear cells (PBMCs), taken at new diagnosis, from a patient treated with antithyroid drugs. These TCRs come from a man aged 35 to 55 with Graves disease.

Ten or more counts support this clonotype. This chain joins TRBV4-3 and TRBJ2-3, with 7 bases matching TRBD1. The V gene end was trimmed by 1 base and the J gene end by 3 bases; junction bases not matched to a gene: 7. Germline CDR1 is LGHNA and CDR2 is YSLEER. This CDR3 has 16 residues. CDR3 amino acids: CASSQGSAGGTDTQYF. As DNA, the CDR3 is TGCGCCAGCAGCCAAGGGTCCGCAGGGGGTACAGATACGCAGTATTTT.

This chain uses TRBV12-3 or TRBV12-4 with TRBJ2-1; 10 bases align to TRBD2. J lost 4 bases, V lost 3 bases, and 18 bases had no gene match. The CDR3 length is 20 residues. This CDR3 is CASSFPHLARTSGLYNEQFF. CDR3 coding DNA: TGTGCCAGCAGTTTTCCCCACCTTGCGCGGACTAGCGGCCTTTACAATGAGCAGTTCTTC.

The sample holds a few counts of this clonotype. The chain links TRBV27 to TRBJ2-1; D possibly corresponds to TRBD2 (5 bases). This CDR3 comprises 16 residues. V lost 6 bases, J lost 0 bases, and 15 bases lay in between. The germline CDR1 and CDR2 sequences are MNHEY and SMNVEV (reference sequence). CDR3 amino acids: CASSGPGSSSYNEQFF. In DNA form, the CDR3 reads TGTGCCAGCAGCGGCCCGGGGTCGAGCTCCTACAATGAGCAGTTCTTC.